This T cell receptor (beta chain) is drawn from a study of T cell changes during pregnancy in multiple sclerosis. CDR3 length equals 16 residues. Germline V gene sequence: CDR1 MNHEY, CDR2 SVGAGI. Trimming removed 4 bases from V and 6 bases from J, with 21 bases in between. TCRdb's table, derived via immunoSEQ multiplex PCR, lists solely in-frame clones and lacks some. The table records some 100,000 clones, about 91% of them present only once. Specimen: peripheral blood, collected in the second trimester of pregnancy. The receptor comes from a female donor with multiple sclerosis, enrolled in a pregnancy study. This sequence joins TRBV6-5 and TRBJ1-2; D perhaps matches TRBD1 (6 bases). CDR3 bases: TGTGCCAGCAGTTCCGTTACAGGGACCGGGGCCAATGGCTACACCTTC. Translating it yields CASSSVTGTGANGYTF.